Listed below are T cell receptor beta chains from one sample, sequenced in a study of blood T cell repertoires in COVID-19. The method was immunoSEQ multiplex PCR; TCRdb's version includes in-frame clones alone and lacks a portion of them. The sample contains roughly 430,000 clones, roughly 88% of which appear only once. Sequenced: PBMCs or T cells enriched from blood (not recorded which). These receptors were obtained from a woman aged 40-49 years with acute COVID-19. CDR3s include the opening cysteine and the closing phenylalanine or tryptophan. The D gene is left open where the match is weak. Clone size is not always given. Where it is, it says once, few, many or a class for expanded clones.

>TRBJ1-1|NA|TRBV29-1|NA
CSVESAGAGTEAFF
TGCAGCGTTGAGTCAGCAGGGGCAGGGACTGAAGCTTTCTTT
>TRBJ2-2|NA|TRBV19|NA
CASSISRFNTGELFF
TGTGCCAGTAGTATTTCCCGTTTTAACACCGGGGAGCTGTTTTTT
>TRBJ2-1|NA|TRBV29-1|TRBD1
CSVFTGVGEQFF
TGCAGCGTTTTCACAGGGGTCGGTGAGCAGTTCTTC
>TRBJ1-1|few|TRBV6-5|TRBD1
CAGGQGSSTEAFF
TGTGCCGGGGGACAGGGTTCGTCGACTGAAGCTTTCTTT
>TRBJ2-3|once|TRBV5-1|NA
CASSLDSVTDTQYF
TGCGCCAGCAGCTTGGACTCCGTCACAGATACGCAGTATTTT
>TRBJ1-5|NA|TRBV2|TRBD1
CASYVGTGSGQPQHF
TGTGCCAGCTACGTAGGGACAGGGTCGGGACAGCCCCAGCATTTT
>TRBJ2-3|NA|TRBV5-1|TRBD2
CASSLDTSGLGDTQYF
TGCGCCAGCAGCTTGGACACTAGCGGGTTGGGTGATACGCAGTATTTT
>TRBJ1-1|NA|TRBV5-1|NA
CASSSTGRTDTEAFF
TGCGCCAGCAGCTCGACCGGCAGGACTGACACTGAAGCTTTCTTT
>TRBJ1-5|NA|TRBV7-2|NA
CASSLNGRGMGNQPQHF
TGTGCCAGCAGCTTAAACGGTCGGGGGATGGGCAATCAGCCCCAGCATTTT
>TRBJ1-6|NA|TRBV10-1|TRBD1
CASRINRGRTYNSPLHF
TGCGCCAGCAGGATTAACAGGGGGCGCACCTATAATTCACCCCTCCACTTT
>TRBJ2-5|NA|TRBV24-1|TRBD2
CATSDPKTSGQETQYF
TGTGCCACCAGTGATCCTAAGACTAGCGGCCAAGAGACCCAGTACTTC
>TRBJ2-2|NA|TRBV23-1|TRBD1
CASSHRHTLDRENGELFF
TGCGCCAGCAGTCACCGACATACCTTGGACAGGGAGAACGGGGAGCTGTTTTTT
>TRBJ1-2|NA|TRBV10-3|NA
CATQDFEYGYTF
TGTGCCACCCAGGACTTTGAGTATGGCTACACCTTC
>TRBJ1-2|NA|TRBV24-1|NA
CATSDPGLNYGYTF
TGTGCCACCAGTGATCCCGGTCTAAACTATGGCTACACCTTC